The clone carrying this T cell receptor beta chain was seen a few times. Germline trimming cut 8 bases from V and 4 bases from J; bases unmatched to any gene: 3. The length of the CDR3 is 12 residues. TCRdb re-derived calls from the reads in MiXCR, one entry per CDR3 protein. The sample includes about 490,000 distinct CDR3 sequences, about 11% of them seen just once. The data derive from a study of T cell repertoires in cytomegalovirus infection. Specimen: PBMCs. The source is a human donor in good health (CMV status not recorded). Some clones in this sample may be carry-over from other donors' samples. The chain uses TRBV23-1 and TRBJ2-7; 9 bases line up with TRBD1. TRBV23-1 is labeled an ORF, and its function is uncertain. This chain's CDR3 is CASGQGKYEQYF. The CDR3 DNA reads as TGCGCCAGCGGACAGGGGAAGTACGAGCAGTACTTC.